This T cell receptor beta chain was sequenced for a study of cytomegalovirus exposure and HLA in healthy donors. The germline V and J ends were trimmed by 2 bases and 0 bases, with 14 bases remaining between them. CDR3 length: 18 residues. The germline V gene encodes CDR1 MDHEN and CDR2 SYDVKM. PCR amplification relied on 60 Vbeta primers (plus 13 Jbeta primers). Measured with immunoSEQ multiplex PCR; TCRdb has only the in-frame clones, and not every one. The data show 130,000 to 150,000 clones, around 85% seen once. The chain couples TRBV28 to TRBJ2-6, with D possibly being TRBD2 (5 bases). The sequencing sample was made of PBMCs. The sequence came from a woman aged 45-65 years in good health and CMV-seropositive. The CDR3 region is CASSLDGETSSGANVLTF. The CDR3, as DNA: TGTGCCAGCAGTTTAGACGGGGAAACTAGCTCTGGGGCCAACGTCCTGACTTTC.